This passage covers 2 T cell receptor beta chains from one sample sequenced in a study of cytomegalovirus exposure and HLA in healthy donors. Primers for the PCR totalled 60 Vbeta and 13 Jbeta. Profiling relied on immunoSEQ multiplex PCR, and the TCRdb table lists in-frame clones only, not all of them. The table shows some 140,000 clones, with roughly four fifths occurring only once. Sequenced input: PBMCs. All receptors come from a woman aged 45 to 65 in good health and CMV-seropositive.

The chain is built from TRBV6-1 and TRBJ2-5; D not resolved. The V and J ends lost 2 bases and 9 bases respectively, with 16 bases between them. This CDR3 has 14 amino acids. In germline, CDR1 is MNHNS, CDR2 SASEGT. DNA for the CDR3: TGTGCCAGCAGTGAATCCTTGAATGCCCCGGCCCAGTACTTC. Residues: CASSESLNAPAQYF.

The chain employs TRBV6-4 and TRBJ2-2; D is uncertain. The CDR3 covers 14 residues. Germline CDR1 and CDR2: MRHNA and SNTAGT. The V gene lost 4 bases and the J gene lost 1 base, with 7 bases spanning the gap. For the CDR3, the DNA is TGTGCCAGCAGTGGGGCTCTGAACACCGGGGAGCTGTTTTTT. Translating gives CASSGALNTGELFF.